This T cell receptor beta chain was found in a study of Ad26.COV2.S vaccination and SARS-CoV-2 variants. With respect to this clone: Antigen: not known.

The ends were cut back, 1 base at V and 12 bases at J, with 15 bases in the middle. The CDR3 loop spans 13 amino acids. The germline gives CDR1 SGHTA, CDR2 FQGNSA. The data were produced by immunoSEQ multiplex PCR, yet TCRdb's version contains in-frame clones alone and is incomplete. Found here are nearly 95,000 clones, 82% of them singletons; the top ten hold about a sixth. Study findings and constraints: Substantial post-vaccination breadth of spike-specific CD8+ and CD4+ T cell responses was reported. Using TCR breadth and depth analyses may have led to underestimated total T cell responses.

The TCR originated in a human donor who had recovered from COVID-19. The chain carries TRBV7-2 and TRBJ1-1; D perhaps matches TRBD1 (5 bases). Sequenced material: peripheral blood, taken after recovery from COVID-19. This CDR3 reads CASSLGGRGETFF. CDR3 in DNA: TGTGCCAGCAGCTTAGGGGGACGGGGGGAAACTTTCTTT. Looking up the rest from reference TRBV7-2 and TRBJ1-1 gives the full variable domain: GAGVSQSPSNKVTEKGKDVELRCDPISGHTALYWYRQSLGQGLEFLIYFQGNSAPDKSGLPSDRFSAERTGGSVSTLTIQRTQQEDSAVYLCASSLGGRGETFFGQGTRLTVV.